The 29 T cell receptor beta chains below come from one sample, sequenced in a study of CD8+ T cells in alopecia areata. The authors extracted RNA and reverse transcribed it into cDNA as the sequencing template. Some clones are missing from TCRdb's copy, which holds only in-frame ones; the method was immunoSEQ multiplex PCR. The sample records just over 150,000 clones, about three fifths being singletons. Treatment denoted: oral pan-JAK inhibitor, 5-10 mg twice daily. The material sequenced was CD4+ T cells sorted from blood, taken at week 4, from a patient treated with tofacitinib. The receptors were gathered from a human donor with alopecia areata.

CDR3 amino acids: CSVQTGLGNEQFF. Written as DNA, the CDR3 is TGCAGCGTCCAGACAGGTTTGGGCAATGAGCAGTTCTTC. V gene TRBV29-1 combines with J gene TRBJ2-1, with D tentatively TRBD1 (6 bases). This CDR3 has 13 residues. V was pared by 6 bases and J by 6 bases, with 15 bases between. Germline V lookup: CDR1 SQVTM, CDR2 ANQGSEA.

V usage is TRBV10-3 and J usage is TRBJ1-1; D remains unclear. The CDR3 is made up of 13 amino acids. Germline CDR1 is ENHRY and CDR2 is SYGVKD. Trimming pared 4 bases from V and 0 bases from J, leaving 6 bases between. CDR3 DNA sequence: TGTGCCATCAGTGGGGCGGTGAACACTGAAGCTTTCTTT. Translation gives CAISGAVNTEAFF.

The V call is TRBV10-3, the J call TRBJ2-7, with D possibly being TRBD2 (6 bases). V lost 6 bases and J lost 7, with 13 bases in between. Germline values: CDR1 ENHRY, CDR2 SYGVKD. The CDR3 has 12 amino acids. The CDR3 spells CAIRKTGEEQYF. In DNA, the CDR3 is TGTGCCATCAGAAAGACGGGAGAAGAGCAGTACTTC.

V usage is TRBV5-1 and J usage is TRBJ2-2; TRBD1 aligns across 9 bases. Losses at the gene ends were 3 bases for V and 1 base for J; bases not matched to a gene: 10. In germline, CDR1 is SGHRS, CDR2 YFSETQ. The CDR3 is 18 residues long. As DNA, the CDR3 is TGCGCCAGCAGCTATGCCTCGGGACAGGGCTTGAACACCGGGGAGCTGTTTTTT. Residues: CASSYASGQGLNTGELFF.

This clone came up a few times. The CDR3 region has the DNA TGTGCCAGCAGTTCCCCGACCGGGACTTCCCAGGGGGAGCTGTTTTTT. This encodes CASSSPTGTSQGELFF. V is TRBV6-5 and J is TRBJ2-2; D perhaps matches TRBD2 (6 bases). V lost 4 bases and J lost 8, with 20 bases in between. The germline V gene has CDR1 MNHEY and CDR2 SVGAGI. The CDR3 is made up of 16 amino acids.

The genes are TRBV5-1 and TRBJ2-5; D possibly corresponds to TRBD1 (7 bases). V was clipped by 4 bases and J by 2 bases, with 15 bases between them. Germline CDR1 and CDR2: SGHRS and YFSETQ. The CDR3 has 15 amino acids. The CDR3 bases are TGCGCCAGCAGCATAGTGACAGGGAGGCAAGAGACCCAGTACTTC. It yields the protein CASSIVTGRQETQYF.

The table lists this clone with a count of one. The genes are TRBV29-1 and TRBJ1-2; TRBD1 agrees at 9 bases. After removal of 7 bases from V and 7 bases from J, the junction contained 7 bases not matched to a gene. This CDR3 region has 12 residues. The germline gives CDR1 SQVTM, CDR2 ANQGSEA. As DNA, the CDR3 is TGCAGCGCCGCAGACAGGGGGATTGGCTACACCTTC. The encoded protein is CSAADRGIGYTF.

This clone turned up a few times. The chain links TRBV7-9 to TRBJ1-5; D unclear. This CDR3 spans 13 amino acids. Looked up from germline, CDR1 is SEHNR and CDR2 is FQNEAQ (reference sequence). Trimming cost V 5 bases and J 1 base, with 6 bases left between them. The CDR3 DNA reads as TGTGCCAGCAGCCCCGGAAGCAATCAGCCCCAGCATTTT. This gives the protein CASSPGSNQPQHF.

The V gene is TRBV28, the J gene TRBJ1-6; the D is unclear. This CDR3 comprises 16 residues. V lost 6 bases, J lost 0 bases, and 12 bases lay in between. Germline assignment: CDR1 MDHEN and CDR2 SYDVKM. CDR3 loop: CASSSRTVSYNSPLHF. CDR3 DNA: TGTGCCAGCAGCTCCCGGACGGTCTCCTATAATTCACCCCTCCACTTT.

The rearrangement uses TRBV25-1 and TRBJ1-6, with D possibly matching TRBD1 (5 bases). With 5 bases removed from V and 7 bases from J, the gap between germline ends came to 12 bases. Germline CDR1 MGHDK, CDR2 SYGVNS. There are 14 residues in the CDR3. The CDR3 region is CASSQPGPNSPLHF. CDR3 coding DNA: TGTGCCAGCAGTCAACCGGGACCAAATTCACCCCTCCACTTT.

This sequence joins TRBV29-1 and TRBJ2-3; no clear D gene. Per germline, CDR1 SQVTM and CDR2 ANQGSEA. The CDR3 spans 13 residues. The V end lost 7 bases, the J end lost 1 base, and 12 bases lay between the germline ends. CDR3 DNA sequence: TGCAGCGGCTACCTTGGGGGCACAGATACGCAGTATTTT. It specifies CSGYLGGTDTQYF.

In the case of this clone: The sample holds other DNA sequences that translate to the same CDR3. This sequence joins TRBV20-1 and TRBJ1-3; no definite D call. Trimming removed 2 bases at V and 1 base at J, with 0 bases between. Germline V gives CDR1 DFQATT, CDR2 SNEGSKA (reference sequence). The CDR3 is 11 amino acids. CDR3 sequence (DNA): TGCAGTGCTAGATCTGGAAACACCATATATTTT. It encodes CSARSGNTIYF.

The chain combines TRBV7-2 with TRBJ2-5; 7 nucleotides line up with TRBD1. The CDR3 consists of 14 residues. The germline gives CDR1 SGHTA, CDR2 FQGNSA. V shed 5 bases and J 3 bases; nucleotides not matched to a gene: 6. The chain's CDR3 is CASSKGQIEETQYF. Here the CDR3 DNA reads TGTGCCAGCAGCAAGGGACAGATAGAAGAGACCCAGTACTTC.

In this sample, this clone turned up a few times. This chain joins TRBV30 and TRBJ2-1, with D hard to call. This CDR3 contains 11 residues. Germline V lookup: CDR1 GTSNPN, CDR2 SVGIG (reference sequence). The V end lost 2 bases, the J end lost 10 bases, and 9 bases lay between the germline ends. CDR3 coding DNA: TGTGCCTGGAGTTACCCCCAGGAGCAGTTCTTC. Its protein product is CAWSYPQEQFF.

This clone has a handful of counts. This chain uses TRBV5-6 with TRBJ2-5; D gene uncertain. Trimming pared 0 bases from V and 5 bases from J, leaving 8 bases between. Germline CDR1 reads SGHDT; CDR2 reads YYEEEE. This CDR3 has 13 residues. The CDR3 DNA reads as TGTGCCAGCAGCTTGGGGATGTTGGAGACCCAGTACTTC. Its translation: CASSLGMLETQYF.

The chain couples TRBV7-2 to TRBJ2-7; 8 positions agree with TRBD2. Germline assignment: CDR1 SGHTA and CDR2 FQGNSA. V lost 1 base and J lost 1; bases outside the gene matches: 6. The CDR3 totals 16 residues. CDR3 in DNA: TGTGCCAGCAGCTTAGACGGGGGGGCCCATTCCTACGAGCAGTACTTC. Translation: CASSLDGGAHSYEQYF.

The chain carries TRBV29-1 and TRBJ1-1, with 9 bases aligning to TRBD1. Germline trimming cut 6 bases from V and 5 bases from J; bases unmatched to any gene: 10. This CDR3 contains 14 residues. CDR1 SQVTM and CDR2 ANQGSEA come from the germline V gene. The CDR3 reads CSVGETGGWTEAFF. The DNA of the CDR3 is TGCAGCGTGGGGGAAACAGGGGGCTGGACTGAAGCTTTCTTT. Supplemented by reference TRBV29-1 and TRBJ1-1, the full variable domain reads SAVISQKPSRDICQRGTSLTIQCQVDSQVTMMFWYRQQPGQSLTLIATANQGSEATYESGFVIDKFPISRPNLTFSTLTVSNMSPEDSSIYLCSVGETGGWTEAFFGQGTRLTVV.

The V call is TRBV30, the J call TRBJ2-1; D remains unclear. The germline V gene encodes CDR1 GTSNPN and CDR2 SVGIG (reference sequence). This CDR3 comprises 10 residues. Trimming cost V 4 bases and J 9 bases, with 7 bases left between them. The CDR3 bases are TGTGCCTGGAAAATGGTTGAGCAGTTCTTC. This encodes CAWKMVEQFF.

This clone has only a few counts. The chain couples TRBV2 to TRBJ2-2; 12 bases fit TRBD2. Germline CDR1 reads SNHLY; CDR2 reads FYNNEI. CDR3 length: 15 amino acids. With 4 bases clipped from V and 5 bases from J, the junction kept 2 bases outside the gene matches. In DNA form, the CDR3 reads TGTGCCAGCAGTGTGACTAGCGGGGGAACCGGGGAGCTGTTTTTT. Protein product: CASSVTSGGTGELFF.

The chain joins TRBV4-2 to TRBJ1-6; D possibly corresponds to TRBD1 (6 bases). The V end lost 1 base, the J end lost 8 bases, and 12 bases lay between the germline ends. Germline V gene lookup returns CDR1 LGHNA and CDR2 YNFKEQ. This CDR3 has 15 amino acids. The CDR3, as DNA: TGTGCCAGCAGCCAAGGGTTCGGGGGCGATTCACCCCTCCACTTT. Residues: CASSQGFGGDSPLHF.

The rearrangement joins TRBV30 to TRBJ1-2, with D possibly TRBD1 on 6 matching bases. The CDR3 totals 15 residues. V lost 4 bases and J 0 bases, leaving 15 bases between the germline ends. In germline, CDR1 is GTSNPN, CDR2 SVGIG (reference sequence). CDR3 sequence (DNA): TGTGCCTGGAAGGCCAGGGGATGGACTAACTATGGCTACACCTTC. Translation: CAWKARGWTNYGYTF. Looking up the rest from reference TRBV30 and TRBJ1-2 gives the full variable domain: SQTIHQWPATLVQPVGSPLSLECTVEGTSNPNLYWYRQAAGRGLQLLFYSVGIGQISSEVPQNLSASRPQDRQFILSSKKLLLSDSGFYLCAWKARGWTNYGYTFGSGTRLTVV.

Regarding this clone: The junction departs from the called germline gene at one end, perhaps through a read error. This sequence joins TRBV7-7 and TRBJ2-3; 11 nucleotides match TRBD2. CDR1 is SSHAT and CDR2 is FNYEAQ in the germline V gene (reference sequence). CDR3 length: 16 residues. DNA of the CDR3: TGTGCTAGCAGCCGACTAACTAGCGGGGGCGCAGATACGCAGTATTTT. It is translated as CASSRLTSGGADTQYF.

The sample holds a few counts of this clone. The CDR3 sequence is CASSQAAGDHQETQYF. The CDR3, as DNA: TGTGCCAGCAGCCAAGCGGCGGGAGACCACCAAGAGACCCAGTACTTC. The chain is built from TRBV4-2 and TRBJ2-5; 7 bases map to TRBD2. V was pared by 1 base and J by 0 bases, with 5 bases of the junction left unmatched. Germline V gene sequence: CDR1 LGHNA, CDR2 YNFKEQ. The CDR3 is 16 residues long.

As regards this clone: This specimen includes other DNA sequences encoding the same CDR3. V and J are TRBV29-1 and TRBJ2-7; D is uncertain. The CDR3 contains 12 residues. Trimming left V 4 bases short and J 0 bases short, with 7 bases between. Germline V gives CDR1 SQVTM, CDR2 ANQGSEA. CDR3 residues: CSVGGSSYEQYF. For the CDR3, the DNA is TGCAGCGTTGGGGGTAGCTCCTACGAGCAGTACTTC.

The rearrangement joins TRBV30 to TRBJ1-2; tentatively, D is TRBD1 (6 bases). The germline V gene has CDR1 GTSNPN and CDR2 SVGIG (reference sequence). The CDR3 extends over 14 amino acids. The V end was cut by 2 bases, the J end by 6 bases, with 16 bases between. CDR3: CAWSPITGWNGYTF. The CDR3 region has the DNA TGTGCCTGGAGTCCGATCACAGGGTGGAATGGCTACACCTTC. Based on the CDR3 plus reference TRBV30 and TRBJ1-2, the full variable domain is SQTIHQWPATLVQPVGSPLSLECTVEGTSNPNLYWYRQAAGRGLQLLFYSVGIGQISSEVPQNLSASRPQDRQFILSSKKLLLSDSGFYLCAWSPITGWNGYTFGSGTRLTVV.

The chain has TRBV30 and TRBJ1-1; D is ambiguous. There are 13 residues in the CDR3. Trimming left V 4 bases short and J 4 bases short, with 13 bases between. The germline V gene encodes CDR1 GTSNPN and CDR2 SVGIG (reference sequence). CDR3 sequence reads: CAWILTLSTEAFF. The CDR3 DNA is TGTGCCTGGATCTTGACGTTAAGCACTGAAGCTTTCTTT.

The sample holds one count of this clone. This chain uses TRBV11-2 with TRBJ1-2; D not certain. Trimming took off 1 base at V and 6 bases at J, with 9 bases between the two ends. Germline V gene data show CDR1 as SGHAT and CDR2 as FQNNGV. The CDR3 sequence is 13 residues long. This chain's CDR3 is CASSLGSGDGYTF. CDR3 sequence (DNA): TGTGCCAGCAGCTTAGGATCCGGGGATGGCTACACCTTC.

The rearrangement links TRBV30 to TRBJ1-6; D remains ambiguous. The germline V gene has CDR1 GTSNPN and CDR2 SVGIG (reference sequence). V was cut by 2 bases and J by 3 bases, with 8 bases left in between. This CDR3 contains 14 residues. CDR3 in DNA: TGTGCCTGGAGTCCGGGGAGCTATAATTCACCCCTCCACTTT. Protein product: CAWSPGSYNSPLHF.

The CDR3 DNA reads as TGTGCCATCAGTGAGTCGATATGGGGTGGCGAGCAGTACTTC. This encodes CAISESIWGGEQYF. The chain uses TRBV10-3 and TRBJ2-7; D gene uncertain. V was shortened by 0 bases and J by 6 bases, with 12 bases between the two germline ends. Looked up from germline, CDR1 is ENHRY and CDR2 is SYGVKD. This CDR3 is 14 amino acids long.